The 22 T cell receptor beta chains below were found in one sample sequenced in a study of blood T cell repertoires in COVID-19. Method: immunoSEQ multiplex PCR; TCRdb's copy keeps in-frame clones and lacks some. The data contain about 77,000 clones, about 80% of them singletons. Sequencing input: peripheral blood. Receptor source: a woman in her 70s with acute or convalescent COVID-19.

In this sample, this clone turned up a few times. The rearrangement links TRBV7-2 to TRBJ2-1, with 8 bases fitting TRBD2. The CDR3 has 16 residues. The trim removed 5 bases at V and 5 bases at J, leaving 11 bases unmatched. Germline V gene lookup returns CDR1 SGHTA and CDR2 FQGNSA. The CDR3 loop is CASSPYLSGGHNEQFF. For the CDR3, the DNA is TGTGCCAGCAGCCCATATCTGAGCGGGGGCCACAATGAGCAGTTCTTC. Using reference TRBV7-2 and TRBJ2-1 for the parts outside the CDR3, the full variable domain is GAGVSQSPSNKVTEKGKDVELRCDPISGHTALYWYRQSLGQGLEFLIYFQGNSAPDKSGLPSDRFSAERTGGSVSTLTIQRTQQEDSAVYLCASSPYLSGGHNEQFFGPGTRLTVL.

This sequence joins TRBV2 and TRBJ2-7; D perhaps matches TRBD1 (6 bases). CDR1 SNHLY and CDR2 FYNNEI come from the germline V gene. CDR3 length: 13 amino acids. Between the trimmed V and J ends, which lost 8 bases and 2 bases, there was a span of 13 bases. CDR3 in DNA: TGTGCCAGCGTTGAGGGGGTGGCCTACGAGCAGTACTTC. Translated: CASVEGVAYEQYF.

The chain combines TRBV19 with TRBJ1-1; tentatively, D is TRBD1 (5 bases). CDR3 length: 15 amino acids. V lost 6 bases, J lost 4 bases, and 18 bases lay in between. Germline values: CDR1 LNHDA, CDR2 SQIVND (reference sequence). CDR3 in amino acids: CASSDHTGVGTEAFF. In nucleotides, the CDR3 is TGTGCCAGTAGCGATCACACGGGGGTTGGCACTGAAGCTTTCTTT.

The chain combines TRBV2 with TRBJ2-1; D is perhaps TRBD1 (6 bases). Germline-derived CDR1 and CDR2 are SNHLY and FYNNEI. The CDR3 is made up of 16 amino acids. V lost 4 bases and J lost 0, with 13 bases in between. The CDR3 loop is CASSAGRGSSYNEQFF. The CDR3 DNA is TGTGCCAGCAGTGCGGGCAGGGGAAGCTCCTACAATGAGCAGTTCTTC.

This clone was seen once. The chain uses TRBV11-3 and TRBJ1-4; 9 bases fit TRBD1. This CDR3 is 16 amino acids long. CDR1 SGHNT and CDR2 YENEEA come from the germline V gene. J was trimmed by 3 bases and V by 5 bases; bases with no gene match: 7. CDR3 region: CASSHGQGSANEKLFF. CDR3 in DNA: TGTGCCAGCAGCCACGGACAGGGGTCGGCTAATGAAAAACTGTTTTTT.

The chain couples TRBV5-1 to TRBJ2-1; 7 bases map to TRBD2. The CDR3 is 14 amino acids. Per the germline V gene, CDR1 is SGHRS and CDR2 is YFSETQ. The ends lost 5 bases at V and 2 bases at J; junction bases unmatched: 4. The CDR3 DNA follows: TGCGCCAGCAGTCGGGGGGATACCTACAATGAGCAGTTCTTC. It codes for CASSRGDTYNEQFF.

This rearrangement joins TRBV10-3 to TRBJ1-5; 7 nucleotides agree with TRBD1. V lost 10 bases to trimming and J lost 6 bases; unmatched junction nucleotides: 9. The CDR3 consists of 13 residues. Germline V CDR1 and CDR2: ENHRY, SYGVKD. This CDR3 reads CASNTGETQPQHF. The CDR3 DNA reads TGTGCCAGCAATACAGGGGAGACTCAGCCCCAGCATTTT.

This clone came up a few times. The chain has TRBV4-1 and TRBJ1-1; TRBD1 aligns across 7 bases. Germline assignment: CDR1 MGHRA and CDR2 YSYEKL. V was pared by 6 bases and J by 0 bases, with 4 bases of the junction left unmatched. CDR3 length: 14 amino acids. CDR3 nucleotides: TGCGCCAGCAGTCACACAGGGGTGAACACTGAAGCTTTCTTT. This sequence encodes CASSHTGVNTEAFF.

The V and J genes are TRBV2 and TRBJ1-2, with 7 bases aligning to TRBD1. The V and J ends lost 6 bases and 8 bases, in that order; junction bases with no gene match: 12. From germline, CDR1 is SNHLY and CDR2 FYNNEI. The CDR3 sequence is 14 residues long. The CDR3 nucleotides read TGTGCCAGCAGGGCAGACAGGGCGAGTAAAGGCTACACCTTC. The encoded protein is CASRADRASKGYTF. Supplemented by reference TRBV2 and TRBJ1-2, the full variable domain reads EPEVTQTPSHQVTQMGQEVILRCVPISNHLYFYWYRQILGQKVEFLVSFYNNEISEKSEIFDDQFSVERPDGSNFTLKIRSTKLEDSAMYFCASRADRASKGYTFGSGTRLTVV.

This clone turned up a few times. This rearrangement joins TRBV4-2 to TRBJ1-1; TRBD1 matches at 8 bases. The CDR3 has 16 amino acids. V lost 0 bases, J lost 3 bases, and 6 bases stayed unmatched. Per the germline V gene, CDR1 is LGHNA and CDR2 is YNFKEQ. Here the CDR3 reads CASSQEETDRDTEAFF. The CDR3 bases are TGTGCCAGCAGCCAAGAGGAAACGGACAGGGACACTGAAGCTTTCTTT.

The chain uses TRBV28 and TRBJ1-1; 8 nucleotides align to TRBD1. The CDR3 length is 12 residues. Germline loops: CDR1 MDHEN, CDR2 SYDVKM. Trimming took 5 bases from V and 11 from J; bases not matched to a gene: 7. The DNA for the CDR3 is TGTGCCAGCAGTAGCCAGGGGGCGACGGCTTTCTTT. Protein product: CASSSQGATAFF.

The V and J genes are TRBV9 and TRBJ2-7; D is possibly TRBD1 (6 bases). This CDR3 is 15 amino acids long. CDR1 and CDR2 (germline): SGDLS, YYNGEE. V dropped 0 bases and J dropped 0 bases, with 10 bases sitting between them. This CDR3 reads CASSVGGQSSYEQYF. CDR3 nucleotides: TGTGCCAGCAGCGTAGGGGGGCAGAGCTCCTACGAGCAGTACTTC.

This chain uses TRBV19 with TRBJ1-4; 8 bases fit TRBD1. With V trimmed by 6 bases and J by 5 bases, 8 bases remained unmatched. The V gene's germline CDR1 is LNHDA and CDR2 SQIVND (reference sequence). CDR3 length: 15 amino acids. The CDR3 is CASRKPGTGNEKLFF. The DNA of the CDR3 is TGTGCCAGTAGGAAACCCGGGACAGGAAATGAAAAACTGTTTTTT.

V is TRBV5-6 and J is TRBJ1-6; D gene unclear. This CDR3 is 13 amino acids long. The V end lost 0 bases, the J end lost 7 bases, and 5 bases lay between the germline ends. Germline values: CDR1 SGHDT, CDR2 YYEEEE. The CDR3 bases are TGTGCCAGCAGCTTGGGCGGGAATTCACCCCTCCACTTT. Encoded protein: CASSLGGNSPLHF.

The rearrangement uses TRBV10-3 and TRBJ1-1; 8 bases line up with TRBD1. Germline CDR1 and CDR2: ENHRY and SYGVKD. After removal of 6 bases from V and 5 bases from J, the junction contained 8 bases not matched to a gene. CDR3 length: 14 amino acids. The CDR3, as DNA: TGTGCCATCAGAAAGACAGGGGAAAGGACTGAAGCTTTCTTT. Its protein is CAIRKTGERTEAFF.

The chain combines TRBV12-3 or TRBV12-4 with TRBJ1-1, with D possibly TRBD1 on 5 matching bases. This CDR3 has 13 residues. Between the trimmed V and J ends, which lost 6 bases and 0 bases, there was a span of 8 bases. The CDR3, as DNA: TGTGCCAGCAGCCAGGGTCTGAACACTGAAGCTTTCTTT. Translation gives CASSQGLNTEAFF.

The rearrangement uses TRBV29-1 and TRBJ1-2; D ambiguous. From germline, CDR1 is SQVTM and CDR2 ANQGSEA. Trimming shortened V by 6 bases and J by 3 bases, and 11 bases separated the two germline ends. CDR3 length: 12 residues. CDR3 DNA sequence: TGCAGCGTACGGGGAGGCGACTATGGCTACACCTTC. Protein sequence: CSVRGGDYGYTF.

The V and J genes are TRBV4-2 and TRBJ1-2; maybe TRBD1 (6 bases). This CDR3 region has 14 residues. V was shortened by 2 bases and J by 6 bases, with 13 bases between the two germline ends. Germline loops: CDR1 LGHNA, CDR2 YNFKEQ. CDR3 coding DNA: TGTGCCAGCAGCCAAACACAGGGAGACGATGGCTACACCTTC. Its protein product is CASSQTQGDDGYTF.

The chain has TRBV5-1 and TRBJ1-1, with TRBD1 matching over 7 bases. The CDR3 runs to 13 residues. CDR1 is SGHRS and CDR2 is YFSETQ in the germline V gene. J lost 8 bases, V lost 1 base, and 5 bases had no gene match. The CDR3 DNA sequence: TGCGCCAGCAGCTTGATGACAGGGAACGAAGCTTTCTTT. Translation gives CASSLMTGNEAFF.

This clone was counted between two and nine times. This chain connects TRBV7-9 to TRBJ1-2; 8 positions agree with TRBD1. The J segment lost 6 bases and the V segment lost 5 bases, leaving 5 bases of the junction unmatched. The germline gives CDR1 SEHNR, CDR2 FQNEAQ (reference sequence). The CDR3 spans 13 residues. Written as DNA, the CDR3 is TGTGCCAGCAGCCGCGGACAGGGCGATGGCTACACCTTC. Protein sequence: CASSRGQGDGYTF.

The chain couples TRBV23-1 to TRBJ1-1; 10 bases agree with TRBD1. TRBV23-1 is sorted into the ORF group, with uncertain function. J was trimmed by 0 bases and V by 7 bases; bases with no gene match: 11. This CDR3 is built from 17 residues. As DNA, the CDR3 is TGCGCCAGCACCCGAGACAGGGGGCGTTTACTGAACACTGAAGCTTTCTTT. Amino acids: CASTRDRGRLLNTEAFF.

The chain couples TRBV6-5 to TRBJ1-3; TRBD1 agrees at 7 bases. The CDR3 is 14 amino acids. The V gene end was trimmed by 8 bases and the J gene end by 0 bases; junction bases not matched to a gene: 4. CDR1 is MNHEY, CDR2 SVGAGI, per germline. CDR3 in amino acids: CASLGGLSGNTIYF. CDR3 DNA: TGTGCCAGCCTAGGGGGCCTCTCTGGAAACACCATATATTTT.